Here is one TCR beta chain with its context. This entry is derived from a study of blood T cell repertoires in COVID-19. Overall study: The samples span acute and convalescent COVID-19 from the United States, Italy and Spain. T cells, B-cell-depleted T cells, or PBMCs provided the cDNA or gDNA that served as material.

Original analysis: By means of reference gene primer amplification, nucleated cell counts were estimated. Only in-frame clones appear in the TCRdb table, and some are missing; sequencing was by immunoSEQ multiplex PCR. The V and J calls and clone size are taken from that table; D and trimming were inferred from the DNA. Among 90,000 to 120,000 clones listed, less than 90% were seen once. V dropped 7 bases and J dropped 6; count of bases not matched to a gene: 2. In germline, CDR1 is MNHEY, CDR2 SMNVEV (reference sequence). The CDR3 has 13 residues. The gene calls are TRBV27 and TRBJ2-3; 12 positions agree with TRBD2. Sequenced sample: peripheral blood. This clonotype originated in a human donor in a cohort sampled during active COVID-19. In DNA, the CDR3 is TGTGCCAGCAAGCTAGCGGGAGGGGATACGCAGTATTTT. The encoded protein is CASKLAGGDTQYF.